This T cell receptor (beta chain) is drawn from a study of T cells in localized non-small cell lung cancer. With regard to this clone: The target antigen is unknown.

Study-level points and caveats: Uninvolved adjacent lung showed peak T cell clonality, exceeding tumor. Prolonged overall survival went with higher T cell density in the blood. Adjacent lung was found to contain a median about 55 of the top 100 tumor clones.

Sequencing used immunoSEQ multiplex PCR; TCRdb keeps in-frame clones, though not all of them. The table has tens of thousands of clones, 93% seen once. The germline gives CDR1 SGHAT, CDR2 FQNNGV. V lost 1 base and J lost 0, with 7 bases in between. CDR3 size: 15 residues. The genes are TRBV11-2 and TRBJ2-4; D is unclear. The sequences come from peripheral blood, collected before any cancer treatment. This TCR was sampled from a female donor of 60 years or more with stage I lung adenocarcinoma. The CDR3: CASSLGRLAKNIQYF. The DNA of the CDR3 is TGTGCCAGCAGCTTAGGGCGACTAGCCAAAAACATTCAGTACTTC.